These 31 T cell receptor beta chains were all obtained from the same sample, sequenced in a study of OX40 agonist ivuxolimab in advanced cancers. The data were produced by immunoSEQ multiplex PCR, yet TCRdb's version contains in-frame clones alone and is incomplete. The sample lists some 57,000 clones, about 82% occurring once. The sequences come from CD4+ or CD8+ T cells sorted from blood, collected in a trial of the OX40 agonist ivuxolimab. The receptors stem from an adult with an advanced solid tumor such as melanoma, head and neck, liver or kidney cancer.

The chain combines TRBV23-1 with TRBJ2-6; a weak D match, TRBD1 (6 bases). Being an ORF, TRBV23-1 has a function that is uncertain. The CDR3 sequence is 21 residues long. Deletions cut 2 bases from V and 0 bases from J, with 23 bases between. CDR3 sequence: CASSQRKTGPPPFSGANVLTF. CDR3 DNA sequence: TGCGCCAGCAGTCAACGAAAGACAGGCCCACCACCCTTCTCTGGGGCCAACGTCCTGACTTTC.

This clone appeared a few times. The genes are TRBV6-5 and TRBJ1-2, with D tentatively TRBD1 (5 bases). CDR3 length: 14 residues. Germline V lookup: CDR1 MNHEY, CDR2 SVGAGI. V was pared by 6 bases and J by 7 bases, with 18 bases between. The CDR3 nucleotides are TGTGCCAGCAGGGCTGGGGGATCTAGTCGTGGCTACACCTTC. Translating gives CASRAGGSSRGYTF.

The chain couples TRBV27 to TRBJ2-7; no firm D call. The V end lost 5 bases, the J end lost 2 bases, and 7 bases lay between the germline ends. This CDR3 is 12 amino acids long. Germline values: CDR1 MNHEY, CDR2 SMNVEV (reference sequence). The CDR3 reads CASSLRTYEQYF. Written as DNA, the CDR3 is TGTGCCAGCAGTCTCCGCACCTACGAGCAGTACTTC.

CDR3 DNA: TGCGCCAGCAACCCGTGGAGCGGCCAGGAGACCCAGTACTTC. Translated, it gives CASNPWSGQETQYF. This chain connects TRBV5-1 to TRBJ2-5; a possible D gene is TRBD2 (5 bases). Trimming removed 6 bases at V and 5 bases at J, with 17 bases between. Per germline, CDR1 SGHRS and CDR2 YFSETQ. The CDR3 consists of 14 residues.

The V gene is TRBV11-2, the J gene TRBJ2-3; no clear D gene. From germline, CDR1 is SGHAT and CDR2 FQNNGV. This CDR3 region has 14 residues. The ends were cut back, 1 base at V and 0 bases at J, with 5 bases in the middle. CDR3 DNA sequence: TGTGCCAGCAGCTTAGGGATTAGCACAGATACGCAGTATTTT. It is translated as CASSLGISTDTQYF.

The chain combines TRBV7-2 with TRBJ1-2; 8 positions agree with TRBD1. The germline gives CDR1 SGHTA, CDR2 FQGNSA. The trim removed 6 bases at V and 8 bases at J, leaving 11 bases unmatched. This CDR3 comprises 14 residues. CDR3: CASRGDRILEGYTF. CDR3 bases: TGTGCCAGCAGGGGGGACAGGATCTTGGAAGGCTACACCTTC.

Notes on this clone: The junction departs from the called germline gene at one end, perhaps through a read error. In the same sample, other DNA sequences code for this CDR3. The rearrangement links TRBV7-7 to TRBJ2-5; no firm D call. Germline values: CDR1 SSHAT, CDR2 FNYEAQ (reference sequence). The CDR3 runs to 13 residues. CDR3 DNA: TGTGCTAGCAGCTTAGACGGCCAAGAGACCCAGTACTTC. This codes for CASSLDGQETQYF. Full variable domain (missing parts from reference TRBV7-7 and TRBJ2-5): GAGVSQSPRYKVTKRGQDVTLRCDPISSHATLYWYQQALGQGPEFLTYFNYEAQPDKSGLPSDRFSAERPEGSISTLTIQRTEQRDSAMYRCASSLDGQETQYFGPGTRLLVL.

This sequence joins TRBV5-1 and TRBJ1-1; D uncertain. The CDR3 totals 15 residues. V was shortened by 3 bases and J by 4 bases, with 16 bases between the two germline ends. Germline V gene data show CDR1 as SGHRS and CDR2 as YFSETQ. CDR3: CASSSIQQPGTEAFF. CDR3 coding DNA: TGCGCCAGCAGCTCGATACAGCAACCGGGCACTGAAGCTTTCTTT.

V is TRBV5-6 and J is TRBJ1-4; TRBD1 agrees at 8 bases. The CDR3 length is 15 residues. The V gene end was trimmed by 1 base and the J gene end by 4 bases; junction bases not matched to a gene: 3. The germline V gene has CDR1 SGHDT and CDR2 YYEEEE. The CDR3 DNA follows: TGTGCCAGCAGCTTGACGACAGGGGTTAATGAAAAACTGTTTTTT. This codes for CASSLTTGVNEKLFF.

This clone appeared a few times. The same CDR3 can be traced to other DNA sequences in this sample. The chain employs TRBV28 and TRBJ2-6; TRBD2 matches 7 bases. Germline CDR1 is MDHEN and CDR2 is SYDVKM. The V segment lost 6 bases and the J segment 0 bases; nucleotides outside the gene matches: 8. This CDR3 comprises 17 residues. In nucleotides, the CDR3 is TGTGCCAGCAGACCCGGTGGGGGGGGCTCTGGGGCCAACGTCCTGACTTTC. Residues: CASRPGGGGSGANVLTF.

This rearrangement joins TRBV19 to TRBJ2-3; 7 bases map to TRBD2. The V segment lost 3 bases and the J segment 6 bases; nucleotides outside the gene matches: 6. Germline-derived CDR1 and CDR2 are LNHDA and SQIVND (reference sequence). This CDR3 region has 14 residues. The CDR3 spells CASSIGGVGDTQYF. Here the CDR3 DNA reads TGTGCCAGTAGTATTGGGGGGGTAGGCGATACGCAGTATTTT.

This clone has a single count. The V gene is TRBV27, the J gene TRBJ2-7; TRBD1 matches at 11 bases. CDR1 and CDR2 from the germline V gene are MNHEY and SMNVEV (reference sequence). The CDR3 loop spans 17 amino acids. V shed 6 bases, J shed 2 bases, and the junction held 12 bases outside the gene matches. CDR3 amino acids: CASSPGQGAIKPYEQYF. Written as DNA, the CDR3 is TGTGCCAGCAGCCCCGGACAGGGGGCGATCAAGCCCTACGAGCAGTACTTC.

The chain couples TRBV28 to TRBJ2-3, with unresolved D. This CDR3 has 13 amino acids. V lost 6 bases to trimming and J lost 0 bases, with 7 bases between them. In germline, CDR1 is MDHEN, CDR2 SYDVKM. CDR3 amino acids: CASRESSTDTQYF. DNA of the CDR3: TGTGCCAGCAGGGAATCTAGCACAGATACGCAGTATTTT.

The CDR3 reads CASSFSSGEGGYTF. The CDR3 bases are TGCGCCAGCAGCTTCTCTTCCGGTGAGGGGGGCTACACCTTC. The chain has TRBV5-1 and TRBJ1-2; D perhaps matches TRBD1 (5 bases). The CDR3 consists of 14 residues. V lost 2 bases and J 8 bases, leaving 16 bases between the germline ends. The germline V gene encodes CDR1 SGHRS and CDR2 YFSETQ.

CDR3: CASSLNRDQPQHF. The DNA for the CDR3 is TGTGCCAGCAGCTTGAACAGGGATCAGCCCCAGCATTTT. The V and J genes are TRBV5-4 and TRBJ1-5, with D perhaps TRBD1 (6 bases). V lost 1 base and J lost 5, with 7 bases in between. The CDR3 is 13 amino acids. Germline V gene sequence: CDR1 SGHNT, CDR2 YYREEE (reference sequence).

A few counts support this clone. The V gene is TRBV11-3, the J gene TRBJ2-3; TRBD2 matches at 8 bases. The CDR3 has 15 residues. Per germline, CDR1 SGHNT and CDR2 YENEEA. J was trimmed by 1 base and V by 1 base; bases with no gene match: 1. The CDR3 is CASSLAGGGTDTQYF. The CDR3 nucleotides are TGTGCCAGCAGCTTAGCGGGGGGGGGCACAGATACGCAGTATTTT.

This clone was detected only a few times. The chain links TRBV2 to TRBJ1-2; 7 bases agree with TRBD1. This CDR3 spans 14 amino acids. After removal of 7 bases from V and 6 bases from J, the junction contained 11 bases not matched to a gene. Germline assignment: CDR1 SNHLY and CDR2 FYNNEI. As DNA, the CDR3 is TGTGCCAGCACCCAGACAGGGTTTAGAGATGGCTACACCTTC. It specifies CASTQTGFRDGYTF.

Here the CDR3 DNA reads TGTGCCAGTAGTATTGAACAGTCCACCGGAGCTTTCTTT. Its translation: CASSIEQSTGAFF. This chain joins TRBV19 and TRBJ1-1, with D unresolved. The CDR3 consists of 13 residues. Germline V gene lookup returns CDR1 LNHDA and CDR2 SQIVND (reference sequence). V lost 3 bases, J lost 10 bases, and 15 bases lay in between.

In the case of this clone: This specimen includes other DNA sequences encoding the same CDR3. V and J are TRBV7-2 and TRBJ2-3, with D tentatively TRBD2 (7 bases). V was clipped by 6 bases and J by 4 bases, with 14 bases between them. CDR1 is SGHTA and CDR2 is FQGNSA in the germline V gene. This CDR3 comprises 14 residues. CDR3 region: CASSPRGAADTQYF. CDR3 bases: TGTGCCAGCAGTCCCCGGGGGGCCGCAGATACGCAGTATTTT.

This chain connects TRBV28 to TRBJ1-4; weak D call: TRBD1 (6 bases). V shed 5 bases and J shed 17 bases, with 15 bases lying between them. Germline CDR1 and CDR2: MDHEN and SYDVKM. This CDR3 contains 11 residues. The CDR3, as DNA: TGTGCCAGCAGTGCCCGGGACAAAGGATTTTTT. This codes for CASSARDKGFF.

This chain joins TRBV7-9 and TRBJ2-5; tentatively, D is TRBD1 or TRBD2 (6 bases each). The germline V gene has CDR1 SEHNR and CDR2 FQNEAQ (reference sequence). V lost 6 bases to trimming and J lost 5 bases, with 13 bases between them. The CDR3 loop spans 13 amino acids. The CDR3 region has the DNA TGTGCCAGCAGACGAGGGGGGTCGGAGACCCAGTACTTC. Amino acid sequence: CASRRGGSETQYF. The full variable domain, completed using reference TRBV7-9 and TRBJ2-5, is DTGVSQNPRHKITKRGQNVTFRCDPISEHNRLYWYRQTLGQGPEFLTYFQNEAQLEKSRLLSDRFSAERPKGSFSTLEIQRTEQGDSAMYLCASRRGGSETQYFGPGTRLLVL.

V is TRBV5-1 and J is TRBJ2-7, with 8 positions matching TRBD2. This CDR3 is 15 amino acids long. Germline CDR1 and CDR2: SGHRS and YFSETQ. J gave up 3 bases and V 0 bases, and 5 bases lay outside the gene matches. Here the CDR3 reads CASSLETGGFYEQYF. The CDR3 DNA reads TGCGCCAGCAGCTTGGAGACGGGGGGGTTCTACGAGCAGTACTTC. The full variable domain, completed using reference TRBV5-1 and TRBJ2-7, is KAGVTQTPRYLIKTRGQQVTLSCSPISGHRSVSWYQQTPGQGLQFLFEYFSETQRNKGNFPGRFSGRQFSNSRSEMNVSTLELGDSALYLCASSLETGGFYEQYFGPGTRLTVT.

This clone was observed once. This chain links TRBV6-6 with TRBJ2-6; D is undetermined. The germline V gene has CDR1 MNHNY and CDR2 SVGAGI (reference sequence). The CDR3 totals 15 residues. Trimming removed 6 bases at V and 1 base at J, with 10 bases between. Here the CDR3 reads CASRSSRSGANVLTF. CDR3 bases: TGTGCCAGCAGGTCCTCCAGGTCTGGGGCCAACGTCCTGACTTTC.

The rearrangement links TRBV28 to TRBJ2-4; D is possibly TRBD1 (6 bases). CDR3 length equals 16 residues. The V and J ends lost 3 bases and 5 bases respectively, with 17 bases between them. Germline lookup yields CDR1 MDHEN and CDR2 SYDVKM. This CDR3 reads CASSLATGSGENIQYF. In DNA form, the CDR3 reads TGTGCCAGCAGTTTGGCGACAGGTAGTGGGGAAAACATTCAGTACTTC.

J is TRBJ2-7 and V is TRBV5-1; 9 bases line up with TRBD2. Losses at the gene ends were 4 bases for V and 5 bases for J; bases not matched to a gene: 7. The germline V gene encodes CDR1 SGHRS and CDR2 YFSETQ. The CDR3 runs to 14 residues. The CDR3 DNA sequence: TGCGCCAGCAGCCGCGGGGGGGCAAAAGACGAGCAGTACTTC. It encodes CASSRGGAKDEQYF.

V is TRBV5-6 and J is TRBJ1-1; D remains unclear. This CDR3 has 13 residues. Germline lookup yields CDR1 SGHDT and CDR2 YYEEEE. The V and J ends lost 4 bases and 7 bases respectively, with 14 bases between them. CDR3 nucleotides: TGTGCCAGCAGCCGCTGGGGTCTCGATGAAGCTTTCTTT. This codes for CASSRWGLDEAFF.

The chain employs TRBV6-6 and TRBJ2-7; D might be TRBD2 (5 bases). The V gene's germline CDR1 is MNHNY and CDR2 SVGAGI (reference sequence). Trimming cost V 4 bases and J 6 bases, with 16 bases left between them. The CDR3 runs 14 residues. The CDR3 coding sequence is TGTGCCAGCAGTTCCAAACTGGCGGGCGGCGAGCAGTACTTC. Residues: CASSSKLAGGEQYF.

This clone was counted a single time. The DNA for the CDR3 is TGTGCCAGCAGTGACCTCGGCGGGTTGAACACCGGGGAGCTGTTTTTT. This encodes CASSDLGGLNTGELFF. This chain links TRBV6-1 with TRBJ2-2; D perhaps matches TRBD2 (5 bases). Trimming took 3 bases from V and 1 from J, leaving 12 bases between them. The CDR3 sequence is 16 residues long. Germline CDR1 and CDR2: MNHNS and SASEGT.

This clone has more than one count but fewer than ten. The CDR3 DNA reads as TGTGCCAGCAGCTTGGGACTCCACGCAGATACGCAGTATTTT. Protein product: CASSLGLHADTQYF. The V and J genes are TRBV7-3 and TRBJ2-3; the D gene is possibly TRBD2 (6 bases). With 3 bases removed from V and 4 bases from J, the gap between germline ends came to 11 bases. The CDR3 consists of 14 residues. CDR1 is SGHTA, CDR2 FQGTGA, per germline.

The rearrangement uses TRBV9 and TRBJ2-7; 8 bases are a match to TRBD1. Germline V gene data show CDR1 as SGDLS and CDR2 as YYNGEE. CDR3 length: 15 amino acids. J was trimmed by 5 bases and V by 1 base; bases with no gene match: 8. CDR3 bases: TGTGCCAGCAGCGTAAGTGAGACAGGGGCCAACGAGCAGTACTTC. It specifies CASSVSETGANEQYF.

The chain couples TRBV19 to TRBJ2-1; the match to TRBD2 covers 9 bases. The CDR3 covers 16 residues. V was pared by 0 bases and J by 6 bases, with 6 bases of the junction left unmatched. CDR1 is LNHDA, CDR2 SQIVND, per germline (reference sequence). The CDR3 spells CASSIDLAGRGNEQFF. CDR3 DNA sequence: TGTGCCAGTAGTATAGATCTAGCGGGGAGAGGCAATGAGCAGTTCTTC.